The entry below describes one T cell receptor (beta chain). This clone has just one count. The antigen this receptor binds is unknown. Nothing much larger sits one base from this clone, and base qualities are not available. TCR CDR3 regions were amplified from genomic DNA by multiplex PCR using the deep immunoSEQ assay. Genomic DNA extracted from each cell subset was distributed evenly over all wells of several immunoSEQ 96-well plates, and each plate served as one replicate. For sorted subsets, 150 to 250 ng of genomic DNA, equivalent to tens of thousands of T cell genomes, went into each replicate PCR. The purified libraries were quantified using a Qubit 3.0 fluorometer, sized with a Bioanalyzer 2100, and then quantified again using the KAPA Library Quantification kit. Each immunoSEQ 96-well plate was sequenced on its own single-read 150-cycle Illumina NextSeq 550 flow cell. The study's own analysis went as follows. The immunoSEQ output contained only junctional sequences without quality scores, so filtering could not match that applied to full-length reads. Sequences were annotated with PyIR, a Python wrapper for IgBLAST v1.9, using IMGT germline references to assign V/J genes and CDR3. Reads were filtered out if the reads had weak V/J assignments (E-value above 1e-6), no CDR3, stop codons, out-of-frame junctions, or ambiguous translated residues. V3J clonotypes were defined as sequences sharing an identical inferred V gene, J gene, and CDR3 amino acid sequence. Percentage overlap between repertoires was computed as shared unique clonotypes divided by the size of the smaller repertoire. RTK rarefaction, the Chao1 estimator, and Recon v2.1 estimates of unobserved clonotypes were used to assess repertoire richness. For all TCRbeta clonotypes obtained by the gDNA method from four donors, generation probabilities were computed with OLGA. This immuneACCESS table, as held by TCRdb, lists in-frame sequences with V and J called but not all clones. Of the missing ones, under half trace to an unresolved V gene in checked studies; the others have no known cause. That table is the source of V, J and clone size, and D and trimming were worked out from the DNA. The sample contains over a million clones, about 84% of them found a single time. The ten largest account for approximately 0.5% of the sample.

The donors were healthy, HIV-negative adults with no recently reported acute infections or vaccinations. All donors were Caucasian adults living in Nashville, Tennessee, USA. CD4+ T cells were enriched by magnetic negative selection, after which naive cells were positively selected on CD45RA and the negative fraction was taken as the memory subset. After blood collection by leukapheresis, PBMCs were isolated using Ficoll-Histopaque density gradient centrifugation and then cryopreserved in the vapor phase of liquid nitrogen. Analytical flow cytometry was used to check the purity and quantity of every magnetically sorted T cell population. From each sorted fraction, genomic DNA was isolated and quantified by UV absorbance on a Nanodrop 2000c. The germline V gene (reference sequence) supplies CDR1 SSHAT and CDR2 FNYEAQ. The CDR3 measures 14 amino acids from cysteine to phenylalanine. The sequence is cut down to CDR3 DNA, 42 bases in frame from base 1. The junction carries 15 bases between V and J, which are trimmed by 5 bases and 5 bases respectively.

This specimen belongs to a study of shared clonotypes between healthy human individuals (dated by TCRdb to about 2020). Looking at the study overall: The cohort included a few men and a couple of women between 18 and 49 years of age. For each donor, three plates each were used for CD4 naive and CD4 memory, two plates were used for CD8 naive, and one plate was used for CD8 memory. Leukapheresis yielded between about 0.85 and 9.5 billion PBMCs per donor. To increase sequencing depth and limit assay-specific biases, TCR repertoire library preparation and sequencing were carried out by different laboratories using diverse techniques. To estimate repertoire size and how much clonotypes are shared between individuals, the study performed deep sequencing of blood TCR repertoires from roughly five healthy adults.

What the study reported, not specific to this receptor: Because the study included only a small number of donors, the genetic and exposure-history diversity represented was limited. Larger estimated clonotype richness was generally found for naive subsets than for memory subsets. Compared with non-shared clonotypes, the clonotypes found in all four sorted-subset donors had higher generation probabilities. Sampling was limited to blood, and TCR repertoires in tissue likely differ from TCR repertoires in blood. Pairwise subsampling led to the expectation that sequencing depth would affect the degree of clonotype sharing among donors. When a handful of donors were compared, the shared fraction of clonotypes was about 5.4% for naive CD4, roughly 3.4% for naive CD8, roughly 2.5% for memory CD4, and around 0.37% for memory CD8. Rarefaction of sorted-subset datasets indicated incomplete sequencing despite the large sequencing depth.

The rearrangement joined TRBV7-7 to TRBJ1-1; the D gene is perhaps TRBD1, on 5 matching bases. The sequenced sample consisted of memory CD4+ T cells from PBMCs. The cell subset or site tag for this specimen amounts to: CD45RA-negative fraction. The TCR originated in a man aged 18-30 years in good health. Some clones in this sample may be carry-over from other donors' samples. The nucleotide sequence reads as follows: TGTGCCAGCAGCCCCTTCGGGGGTGCAACTGAAGCTTTCTTT. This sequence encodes CASSPFGGATEAFF.